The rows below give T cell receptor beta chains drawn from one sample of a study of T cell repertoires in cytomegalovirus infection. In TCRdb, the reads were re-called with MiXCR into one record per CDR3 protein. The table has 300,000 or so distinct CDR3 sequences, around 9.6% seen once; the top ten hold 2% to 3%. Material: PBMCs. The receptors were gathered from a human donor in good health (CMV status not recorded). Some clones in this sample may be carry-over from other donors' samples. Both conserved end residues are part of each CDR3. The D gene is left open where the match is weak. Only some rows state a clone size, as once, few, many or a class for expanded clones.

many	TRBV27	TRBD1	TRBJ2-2	CASSPRDSRTGELFF	TGTGCCAGCAGTCCCAGGGACAGCCGCACCGGGGAGCTGTTTTTT
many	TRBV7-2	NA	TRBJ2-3	CASTPWGDSTDTQYF	TGTGCCAGCACCCCGTGGGGGGACAGCACAGATACGCAGTATTTT
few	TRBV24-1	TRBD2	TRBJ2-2	CATSDSQRGNTGELFF	TGTGCCACCAGTGATAGCCAGCGGGGGAACACCGGGGAGCTGTTTTTT
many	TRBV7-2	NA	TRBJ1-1	CASSPWTPNTEAFF	TGTGCCAGCAGCCCTTGGACACCCAACACTGAAGCTTTCTTT
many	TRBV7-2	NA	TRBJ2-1	CASSLSGTSYNEQFF	TGTGCCAGCAGCTTATCCGGGACATCCTACAATGAGCAGTTCTTC
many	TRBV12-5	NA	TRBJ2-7	CASGLEAGPYEQYF	TGTGCTAGTGGCCTGGAGGCAGGCCCCTACGAGCAGTACTTC
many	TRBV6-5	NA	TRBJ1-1	CASSYSAGAGAFF	TGTGCCAGCAGTTACTCAGCAGGGGCAGGAGCTTTCTTT
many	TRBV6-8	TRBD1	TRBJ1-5	CASIQQGAGNQPQHF	TGTGCCAGCATTCAGCAGGGGGCGGGCAATCAGCCCCAGCATTTT
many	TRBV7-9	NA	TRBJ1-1	CASSLDSLRSEAFF	TGTGCCAGCAGCTTAGATAGCCTACGGAGTGAAGCTTTCTTT
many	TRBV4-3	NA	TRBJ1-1	CASSQVGFGIETEAFF	TGCGCCAGCAGCCAAGTGGGATTCGGCATTGAGACTGAAGCTTTCTTT
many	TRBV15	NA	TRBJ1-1	CATSTRGSGTEAFF	TGTGCCACCAGCACCAGGGGTTCCGGCACTGAAGCTTTCTTT
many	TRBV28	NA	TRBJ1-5	CASFPAGGNQPQHF	TGTGCCAGTTTCCCGGCAGGGGGCAATCAGCCCCAGCATTTT
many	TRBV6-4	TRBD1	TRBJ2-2	CASSDPWTGDTGELFF	TGTGCCAGCAGTGACCCCTGGACAGGAGACACCGGGGAGCTGTTTTTT
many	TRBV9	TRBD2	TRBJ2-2	CASSVPRGANTGELFF	TGTGCCAGCAGCGTGCCGCGGGGGGCGAACACCGGGGAGCTGTTTTTT
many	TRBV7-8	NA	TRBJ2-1	CASTAPGDNEQFF	TGTGCCAGCACCGCACCGGGGGACAATGAGCAGTTCTTC
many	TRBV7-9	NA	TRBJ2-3	CAEGASRTDTQYF	TGTGCCGAAGGGGCTTCTCGCACAGATACGCAGTATTTT
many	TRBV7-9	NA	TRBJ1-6	CASSLESLFSPLHF	TGTGCCAGCAGCTTAGAGAGCCTCTTTTCACCCCTCCACTTT
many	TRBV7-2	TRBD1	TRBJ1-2	CASSLDRGPYGYTF	TGTGCCAGCAGCTTGGACAGGGGCCCCTATGGCTACACCTTC
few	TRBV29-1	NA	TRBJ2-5	CSVVWGAGETQYF	TGCAGCGTTGTATGGGGGGCTGGGGAGACCCAGTACTTC
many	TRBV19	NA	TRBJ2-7	CASSTTTGSEQYF	TGTGCCAGTAGTACAACTACAGGGTCCGAGCAGTACTTC
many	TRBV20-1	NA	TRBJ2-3	CSASPGSGTDTQYF	TGCAGTGCTAGTCCGGGCTCGGGCACAGATACGCAGTATTTT
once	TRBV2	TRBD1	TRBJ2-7	CAIKGTDRSYEQYF	TGTGCCATCAAGGGGACAGACCGCTCCTACGAGCAGTACTTC
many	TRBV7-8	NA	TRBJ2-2	CASSLVWNTGELFF	TGTGCCAGCAGCTTAGTATGGAACACCGGGGAGCTGTTTTTT
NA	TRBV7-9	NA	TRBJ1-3	CASSLGGSSTIYF	TGTGCCAGCAGCTTGGGGGGATCGAGCACCATATATTTT
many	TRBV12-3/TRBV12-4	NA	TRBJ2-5	CASSLGPLQETQYF	TGTGCCAGCAGCTTGGGGCCTCTCCAAGAGACCCAGTACTTC